This paragraph reports one TCR beta chain. Its antigen is not yet known. No base-level quality is on record; no much larger clone is a single base apart. The data stem from a study of blood T cell repertoires in COVID-19 (dated by TCRdb to 2018 to 2021). Regarding the study in general: The collaborator samples originated in the United States, Italy and Spain and spanned the acute and convalescent phases of COVID-19. The prospective study material was composed of cDNA or gDNA derived from T cells, B-cell-depleted T cells, or PBMCs. The dataset comprised deeply sampled blood TCRbeta repertoires from subjects exposed to, actively infected with, or recovered from COVID-19. The repertoires were released in a freely available public database intended as a resource for research on the immune response to SARS-CoV-2. The samples were drawn from the first 160 participants of the ongoing ImmuneRACE study and from 950 to 1,500 subjects provided by 6 global collaborators. Nearly every sample came with metadata listing a de-identified subject ID, COVID-19 status, age in years and sex. HLA class I and class II types, where available, came from metadata supplied by the sample provider rather than from assay-based typing. Study-level results and caveats: The amount of clinical and demographic metadata varied by source and participant and was provided uncurated.

Collaborating institutions collected whole blood in K2EDTA tubes following their own protocols. Collaborator samples were shipped for TCRbeta analysis as frozen whole blood, isolated PBMCs, or DNA extracted from either sample type. CDR1 and CDR2, looked up from the germline V gene, are SGHVS and FNYEAQ. V is cut by 3 bases and J by 0 bases, and the space between the germline ends is 12 bases. The CDR3, from cysteine to phenylalanine, totals 16 residues. Only the CDR3 region is kept as DNA, spanning 48 bases read in frame from base 1. TCRbeta CDR3 regions were amplified from genomic DNA by means of the immunoSEQ Assay, a bias-controlled multiplex PCR. On the authors' methods: Nucleated cell counts per sample were estimated from amplification of reference gene primers within the assay. Sequence reads were collapsed and filtered to measure the absolute abundance of every unique TCRbeta CDR3 rearrangement. For each sample, productive Simpson clonality was calculated as the square root of Simpson's diversity index across productive rearrangements. Entries here come from immuneACCESS through TCRdb and include only in-frame sequences with V and J called. Some clones fail to appear in such tables; in the studies checked, an unresolved V gene covers under half of the shortfall, and the cause of the remainder is unknown. The DNA was the basis for D and trimming; V, J and clone size are from that table. The sample table contains 100,000 to 150,000 clones; only one count was recorded for more than 85% of them. More than 15% of the sample is in the top ten clones.

This clonotype was obtained from a man over 45 with active or convalescent COVID-19. The sequencing sample was made of peripheral blood. Here the chain combines TRBV7-6 and TRBJ1-5, and possibly TRBD1, on 6 matching bases. The CDR3 here reads CASSFNHRVSNQPQHF. The sequence in DNA is TGTGCCAGCAGCTTTAACCACAGGGTTAGCAATCAGCCCCAGCATTTT.